The present TCR beta chain was sequenced within a study of T cell repertoires in cytomegalovirus infection. Concerning this clonotype: As yet, its antigen is unknown.

TCRdb reprocessed the reads with MiXCR, giving one entry per CDR3 protein. This table holds 84,000 or so distinct CDR3 sequences, about 45% found once. The CDR3 contains 16 residues. Per germline, CDR1 MGHRA and CDR2 YSYEKL. Trimming removed 2 bases from V and 3 bases from J; junction bases left unmatched: 8. The chain carries TRBV4-1 and TRBJ2-7; 9 nucleotides match TRBD2. Source: CD8+ T cells from cultured PBMCs, taken from culture after CMV antigen stimulation. The receptor's source is a human donor in good health (CMV status not recorded). Some clones in this sample may be carry-over from other donors' samples. In nucleotides, the CDR3 is TGCGCCAGCAGCCAAAGCCAGCGGGGGGTAAGCTACGAGCAGTACTTC. It translates to CASSQSQRGVSYEQYF.